This T cell receptor beta chain was sequenced for a study of T cells in Graves' hyperthyroidism and ophthalmopathy. CDR3 length: 15 amino acids. V was trimmed by 7 bases and J by 7 bases, leaving 19 bases between them. CDR1 is MNHNS and CDR2 is SASEGT in the germline V gene. The PBMCs had their origin in approximately 10 ml of fresh peripheral blood. The source material, RNA transcripts, was used to amplify TCR beta CDR3 regions. With the HTBI primer set, the TCR CDR3 went through a first round of RT-PCR. TCRdb recomputed calls from the multiplex PCR reads with MiXCR, one row per CDR3 protein. The sample includes about 210,000 distinct CDR3 sequences, around 16% seen only once; the top ten take roughly 44%. This clonotype was counted a few times.

V gene TRBV6-1 combines with J gene TRBJ1-4; the D gene is possibly TRBD1 (5 bases). The sequence derives from a man between 35 and 55 years old with Graves' hyperthyroidism. The source material was blood. The CDR3 sequence is CASKDGGGGGEKLFF. The CDR3, as DNA: TGTGCCAGCAAAGACGGGGGGGGGGGTGGTGAAAAACTGTTTTTT.